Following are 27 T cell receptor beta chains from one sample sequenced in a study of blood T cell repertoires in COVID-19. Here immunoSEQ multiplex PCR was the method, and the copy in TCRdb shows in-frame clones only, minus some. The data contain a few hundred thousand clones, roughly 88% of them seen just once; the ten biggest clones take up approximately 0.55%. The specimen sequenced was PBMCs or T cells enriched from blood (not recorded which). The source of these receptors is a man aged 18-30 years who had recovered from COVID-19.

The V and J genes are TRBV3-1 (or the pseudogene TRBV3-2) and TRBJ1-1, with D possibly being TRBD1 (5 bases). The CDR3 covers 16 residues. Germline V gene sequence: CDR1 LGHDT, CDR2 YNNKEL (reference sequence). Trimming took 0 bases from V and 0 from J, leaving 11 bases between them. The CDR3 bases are TGTGCCAGCAGCCAAGATGGGACTAAAATGAACACTGAAGCTTTCTTT. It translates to CASSQDGTKMNTEAFF.

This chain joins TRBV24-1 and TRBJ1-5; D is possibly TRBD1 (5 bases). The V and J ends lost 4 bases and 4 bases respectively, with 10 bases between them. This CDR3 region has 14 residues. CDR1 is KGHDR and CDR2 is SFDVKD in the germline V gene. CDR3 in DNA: TGTGCCACCAGTGAGGGGGGGGTGAATCAGCCCCAGCATTTT. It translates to CATSEGGVNQPQHF.

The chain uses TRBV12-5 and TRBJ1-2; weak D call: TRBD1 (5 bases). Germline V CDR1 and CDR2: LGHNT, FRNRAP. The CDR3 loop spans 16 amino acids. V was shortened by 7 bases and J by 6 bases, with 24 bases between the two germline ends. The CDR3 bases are TGTGCTAGTGCCCCGACCCGGCAGGGAACTCCCGATGGCTACACCTTC. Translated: CASAPTRQGTPDGYTF.

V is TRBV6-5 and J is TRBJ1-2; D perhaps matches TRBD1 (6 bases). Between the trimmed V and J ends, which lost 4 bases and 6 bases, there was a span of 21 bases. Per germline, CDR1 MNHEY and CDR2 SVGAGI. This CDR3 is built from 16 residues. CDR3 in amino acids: CASSSTTITGPDGYTF. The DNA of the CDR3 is TGTGCCAGCAGTTCCACCACCATTACAGGGCCCGATGGCTACACCTTC.

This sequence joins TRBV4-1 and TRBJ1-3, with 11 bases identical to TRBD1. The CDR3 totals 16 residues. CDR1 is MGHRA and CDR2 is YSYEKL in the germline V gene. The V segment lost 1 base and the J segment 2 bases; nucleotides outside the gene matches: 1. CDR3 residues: CASSQGGQGAGNTIYF. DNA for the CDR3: TGCGCCAGCAGCCAAGGGGGACAGGGGGCTGGAAACACCATATATTTT.

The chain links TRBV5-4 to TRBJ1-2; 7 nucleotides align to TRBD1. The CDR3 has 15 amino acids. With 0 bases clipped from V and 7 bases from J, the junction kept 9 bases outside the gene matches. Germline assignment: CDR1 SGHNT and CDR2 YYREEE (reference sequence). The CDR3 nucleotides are TGTGCCAGCAGCTTGGGAGGGGGCGAGGCCCTTGGCTACACCTTC. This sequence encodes CASSLGGGEALGYTF.

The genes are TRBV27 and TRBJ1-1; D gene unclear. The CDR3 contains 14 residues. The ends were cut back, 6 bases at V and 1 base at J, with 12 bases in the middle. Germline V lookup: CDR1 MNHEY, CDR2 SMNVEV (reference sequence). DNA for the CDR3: TGTGCCAGCAGCCATTCGTGGCCGAACACTGAAGCTTTCTTT. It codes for CASSHSWPNTEAFF.

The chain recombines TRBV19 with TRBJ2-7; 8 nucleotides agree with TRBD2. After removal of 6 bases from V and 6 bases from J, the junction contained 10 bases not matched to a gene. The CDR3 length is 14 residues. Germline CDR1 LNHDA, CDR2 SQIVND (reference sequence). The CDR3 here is CASSPGGASREQYF. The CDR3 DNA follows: TGTGCCAGTAGCCCGGGGGGGGCCTCCCGCGAGCAGTACTTC.

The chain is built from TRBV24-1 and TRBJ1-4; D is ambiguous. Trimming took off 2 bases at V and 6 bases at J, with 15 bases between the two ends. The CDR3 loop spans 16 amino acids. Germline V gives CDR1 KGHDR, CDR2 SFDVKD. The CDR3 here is CATSDSDGLVDEKLFF. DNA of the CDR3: TGTGCCACCAGTGATTCCGACGGCCTAGTGGATGAAAAACTGTTTTTT.

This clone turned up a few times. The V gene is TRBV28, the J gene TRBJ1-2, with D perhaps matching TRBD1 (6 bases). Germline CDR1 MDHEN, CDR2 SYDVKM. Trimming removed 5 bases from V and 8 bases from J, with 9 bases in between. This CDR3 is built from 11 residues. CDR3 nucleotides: TGTGCCAGCAGTGTAAGGGGGGGCTACACCTTC. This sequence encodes CASSVRGGYTF.

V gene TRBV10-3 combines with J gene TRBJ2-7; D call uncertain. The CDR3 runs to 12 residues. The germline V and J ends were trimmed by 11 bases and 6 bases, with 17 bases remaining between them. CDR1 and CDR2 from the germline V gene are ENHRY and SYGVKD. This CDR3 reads CASRGMKGEQYF. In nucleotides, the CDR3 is TGTGCCTCCCGAGGTATGAAAGGCGAGCAGTACTTC.

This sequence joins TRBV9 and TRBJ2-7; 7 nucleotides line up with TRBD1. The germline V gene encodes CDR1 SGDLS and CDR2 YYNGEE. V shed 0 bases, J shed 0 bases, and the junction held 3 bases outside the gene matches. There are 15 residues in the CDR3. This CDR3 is CASSVGTGSSYEQYF. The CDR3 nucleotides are TGTGCCAGCAGCGTAGGGACAGGAAGCTCCTACGAGCAGTACTTC.

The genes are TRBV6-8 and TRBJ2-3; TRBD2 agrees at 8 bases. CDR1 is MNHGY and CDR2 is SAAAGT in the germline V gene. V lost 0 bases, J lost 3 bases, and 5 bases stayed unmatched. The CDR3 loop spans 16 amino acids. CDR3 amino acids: CASSYSRLALTDTQYF. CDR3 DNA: TGTGCCAGCAGTTACTCGAGACTAGCGTTGACAGATACGCAGTATTTT.

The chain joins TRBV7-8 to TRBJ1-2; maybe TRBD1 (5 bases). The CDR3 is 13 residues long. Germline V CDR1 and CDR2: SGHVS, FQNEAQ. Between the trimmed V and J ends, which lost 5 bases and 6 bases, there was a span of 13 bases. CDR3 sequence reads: CASSPRGDHGYTF. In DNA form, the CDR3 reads TGTGCCAGCAGCCCGCGGGGGGACCATGGCTACACCTTC.

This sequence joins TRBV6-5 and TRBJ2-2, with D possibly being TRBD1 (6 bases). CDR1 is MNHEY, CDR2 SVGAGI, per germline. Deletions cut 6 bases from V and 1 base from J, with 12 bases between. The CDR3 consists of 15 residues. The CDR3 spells CASRLRGRNTGELFF. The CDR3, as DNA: TGTGCCAGCAGACTCAGGGGTAGGAACACCGGGGAGCTGTTTTTT.

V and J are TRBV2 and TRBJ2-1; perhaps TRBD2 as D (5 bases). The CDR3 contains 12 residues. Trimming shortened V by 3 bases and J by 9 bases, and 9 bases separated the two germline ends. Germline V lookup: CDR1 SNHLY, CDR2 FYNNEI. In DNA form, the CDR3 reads TGTGCCAGCAGTGATTTAGGGAGTGAGCAGTTCTTC. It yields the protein CASSDLGSEQFF. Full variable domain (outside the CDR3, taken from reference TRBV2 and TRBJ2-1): EPEVTQTPSHQVTQMGQEVILRCVPISNHLYFYWYRQILGQKVEFLVSFYNNEISEKSEIFDDQFSVERPDGSNFTLKIRSTKLEDSAMYFCASSDLGSEQFFGPGTRLTVL.

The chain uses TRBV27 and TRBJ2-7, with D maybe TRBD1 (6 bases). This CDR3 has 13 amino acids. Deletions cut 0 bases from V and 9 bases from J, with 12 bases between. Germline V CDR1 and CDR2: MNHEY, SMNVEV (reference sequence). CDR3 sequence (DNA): TGTGCCAGCAGTTTATCGATTCAGGGGCGGCAGTACTTC. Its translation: CASSLSIQGRQYF.

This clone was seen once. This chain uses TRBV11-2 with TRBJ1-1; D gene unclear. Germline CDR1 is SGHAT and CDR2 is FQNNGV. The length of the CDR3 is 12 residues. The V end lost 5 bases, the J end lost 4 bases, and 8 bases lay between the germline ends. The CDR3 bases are TGTGCCAGCAGCCAGTCTGGCACTGAAGCTTTCTTT. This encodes CASSQSGTEAFF.

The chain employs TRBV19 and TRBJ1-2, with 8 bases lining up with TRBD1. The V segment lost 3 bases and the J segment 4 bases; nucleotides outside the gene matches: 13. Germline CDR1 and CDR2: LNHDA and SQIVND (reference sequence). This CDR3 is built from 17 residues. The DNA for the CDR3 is TGTGCCAGTAGTATCCTAGAATACGACAGGGGTTTCTATGGCTACACCTTC. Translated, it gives CASSILEYDRGFYGYTF.

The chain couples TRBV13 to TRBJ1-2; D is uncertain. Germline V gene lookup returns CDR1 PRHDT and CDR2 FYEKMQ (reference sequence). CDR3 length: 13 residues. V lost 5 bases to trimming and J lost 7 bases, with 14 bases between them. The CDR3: CASSHPAAPGYTF. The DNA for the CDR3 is TGTGCCAGCAGCCACCCGGCGGCACCTGGCTACACCTTC.

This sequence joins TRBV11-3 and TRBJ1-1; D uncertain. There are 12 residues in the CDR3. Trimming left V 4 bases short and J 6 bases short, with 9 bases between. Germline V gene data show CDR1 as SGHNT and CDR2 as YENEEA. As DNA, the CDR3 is TGTGCCAGCAGCTGGAGGGTCCCTGAAGCTTTCTTT. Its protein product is CASSWRVPEAFF.

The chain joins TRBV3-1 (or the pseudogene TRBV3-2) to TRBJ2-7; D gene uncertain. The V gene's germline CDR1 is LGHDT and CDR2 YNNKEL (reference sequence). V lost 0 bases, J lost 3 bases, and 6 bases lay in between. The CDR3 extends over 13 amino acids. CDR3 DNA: TGTGCCAGCAGCCAAGACACCTACTACGAGCAGTACTTC. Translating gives CASSQDTYYEQYF.

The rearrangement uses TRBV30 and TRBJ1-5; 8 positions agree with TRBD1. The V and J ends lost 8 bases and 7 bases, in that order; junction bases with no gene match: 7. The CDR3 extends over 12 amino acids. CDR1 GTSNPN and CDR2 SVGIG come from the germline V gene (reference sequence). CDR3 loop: CAGGRGLQPQHF. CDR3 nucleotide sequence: TGTGCCGGGGGCAGGGGGCTCCAGCCCCAGCATTTT.

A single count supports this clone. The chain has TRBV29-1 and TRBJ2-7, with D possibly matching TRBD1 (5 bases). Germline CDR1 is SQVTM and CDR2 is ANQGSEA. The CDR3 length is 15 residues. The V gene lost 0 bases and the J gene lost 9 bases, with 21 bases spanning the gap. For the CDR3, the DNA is TGCAGCGTTGAAGATCGTGAAGCAGGGCAAATAGGGCAGTACTTC. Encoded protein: CSVEDREAGQIGQYF.

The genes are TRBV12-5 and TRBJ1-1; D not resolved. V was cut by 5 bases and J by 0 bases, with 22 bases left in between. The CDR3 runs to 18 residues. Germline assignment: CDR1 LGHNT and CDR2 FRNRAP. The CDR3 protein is CASGTQTGGGGMNTEAFF. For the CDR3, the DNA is TGTGCTAGTGGTACCCAGACCGGAGGTGGAGGTATGAACACTGAAGCTTTCTTT.

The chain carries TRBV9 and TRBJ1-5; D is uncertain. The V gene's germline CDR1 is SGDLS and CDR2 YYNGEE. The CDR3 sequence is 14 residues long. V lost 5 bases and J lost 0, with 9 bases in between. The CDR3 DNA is TGTGCCAGCAGTCGGGGAAATAGCAATCAGCCCCAGCATTTT. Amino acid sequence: CASSRGNSNQPQHF.

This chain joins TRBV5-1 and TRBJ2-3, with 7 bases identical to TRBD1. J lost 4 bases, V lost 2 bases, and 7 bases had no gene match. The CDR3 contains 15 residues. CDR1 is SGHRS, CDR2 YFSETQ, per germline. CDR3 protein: CASSLQGKQADTQYF. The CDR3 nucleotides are TGCGCCAGCAGCTTACAGGGGAAGCAGGCAGATACGCAGTATTTT.